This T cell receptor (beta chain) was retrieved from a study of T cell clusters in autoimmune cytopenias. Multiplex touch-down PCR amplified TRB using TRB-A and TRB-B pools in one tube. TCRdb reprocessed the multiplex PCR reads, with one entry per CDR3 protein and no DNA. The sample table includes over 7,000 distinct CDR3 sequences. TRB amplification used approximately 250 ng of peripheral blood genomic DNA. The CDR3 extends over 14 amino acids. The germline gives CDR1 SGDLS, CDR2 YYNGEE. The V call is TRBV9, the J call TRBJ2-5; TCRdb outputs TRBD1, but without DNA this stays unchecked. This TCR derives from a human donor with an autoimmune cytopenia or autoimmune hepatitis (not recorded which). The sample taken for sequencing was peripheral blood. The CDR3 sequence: CASSLGTGRETQYF.